This TCR beta chain stems from a study of graft-versus-host responses after intestinal transplantation. Study-level information: Anti-thymocyte globulin served as induction for all recipients, who then took tacrolimus and steroids for about 3 years.

This clone came up a few times. Antigen unknown. Study results and caveats: Researchers found GvH clones in recipient marrow, and some showed up first in ileum or blood.

Assay used: immunoSEQ multiplex PCR; TCRdb lists only in-frame clones, some missing. The sample lists nearly 90,000 clones, 80% to 85% seen once, with roughly a sixth in the top ten. The receptor was isolated from a human donor who received an intestinal transplant. The sample consisted of unstimulated CD8+ T cells sorted from spleen or lymph node cells, taken before intestinal transplant.

The CDR3: CASSLGTSGTEQYF. CDR3 nucleotides: TGTGCCAGCAGCTTAGGGACTAGCGGGACCGAGCAGTACTTC. The J gene is TRBJ2-7, the V gene TRBV7-6; 12 bases are shared with TRBD2. This CDR3 comprises 14 residues. Germline values: CDR1 SGHVS, CDR2 FNYEAQ. The trim removed 1 base at V and 6 bases at J, leaving 1 base unmatched.